This TCR beta chain came from a study of T cells in Graves' hyperthyroidism and ophthalmopathy. Findings and limits, study-wide: Before onset, ophthalmopathy was predicted by the model a median around 6 months earlier.

On this clonotype: Its specificity is not known. At one boundary the junction diverges from the germline segment, which might be a read error.

Uncontrolled infections, other autoimmune diseases, pregnancy or lactation led to exclusion of patients. The length of the CDR3 is 16 residues. Germline V gene lookup returns CDR1 MDHEN and CDR2 SYDVKM. Amplified regions were TCR beta CDR3 sequences from RNA transcripts. Primed by the HTBI set, a first-round RT-PCR was run on the TCR CDR3. TCRdb re-called the multiplex PCR reads with MiXCR, one entry per CDR3 protein. The sample holds 140,000 or so distinct CDR3 sequences, approximately 24% seen once. The sample was blood. The chain joins TRBV28 to TRBJ2-5; no definite D call. The TCR comes from a woman aged 45-60 years with Graves' hyperthyroidism that later progressed to Graves' ophthalmopathy. The CDR3 DNA is TGTGCCAGCAGTTTAAGCGCCGGAAAGGACCAAGAGACCCAATACTTC. Its translation is CASSLSAGKDQETQYF.